This T cell receptor beta chain was identified during a study of regulatory T cells in long-lasting Graves disease. Study-level results: Those with persistent Graves' had less TCR diversity than newly diagnosed patients.

CDR1 is SEHNR, CDR2 FQNEAQ, per germline (reference sequence). The CDR3 length is 15 residues. V dropped 2 bases and J dropped 2; count of bases not matched to a gene: 5. Time point indicated: persistent/refractory GD, antithyroid drugs over 5 years with positive TRAb. PBMCs were the source of the RNA used for TCR sequencing. Staff drew approximately 9.9 milliliters of peripheral blood into EDTA tubes. Construction of TCR beta libraries relied on iRepertoire HTBI primers and on Arm-PCR targeting CDR3 regions. Original handling: Identification across samples found some 60 TRBV and about 13 TRBJ segments. TCRdb reprocessed the multiplex PCR reads via MiXCR and lists one record per CDR3 protein. Here the V and J calls rest on TCRdb's processing, not on the authors' analysis. The sample yields some 430,000 distinct CDR3 sequences, about 22% seen once. This clonotype has a count of ten or more. What it recognizes is unknown.

The sequencing used peripheral blood mononuclear cells (PBMCs), collected when the disease was refractory, from a patient treated with antithyroid drugs. This chain links TRBV7-9 with TRBJ2-7, with 8 nucleotides matching TRBD2. This TCR was sampled from a female donor with Graves disease. The CDR3 DNA follows: TGTGCCAGCAGCTTATCGCGGGGGGCAACCTACGAGCAGTACTTC. This gives the protein CASSLSRGATYEQYF.